These 31 T cell receptor beta chains were all obtained from the same sample, sequenced in a study of early T cells in non-severe SARS-CoV-2 infection. TCRdb fed the 5' RACE reads into MiXCR, producing one record per CDR3 protein. The sample lists 25,000 to 35,000 distinct CDR3 sequences; 3% to 5% were seen once. Specimen: whole blood. These receptors were obtained from an adult who was a healthcare worker with PCR-confirmed SARS-CoV-2 infection or an uninfected control (not recorded which).

The chain has TRBV3-1 and TRBJ2-1; D gene ambiguous. CDR1 is LGHDT and CDR2 is YNNKEL in the germline V gene (reference sequence). The V and J ends lost 1 base and 7 bases respectively, with 11 bases between them. This CDR3 contains 14 residues. CDR3 loop: CASSQGRVGNEQFF. In nucleotides, the CDR3 is TGTGCCAGCAGCCAAGGTCGAGTAGGAAATGAGCAGTTCTTC.

This clonotype occurred many times. V usage is TRBV5-1 and J usage is TRBJ2-7, with D possibly matching TRBD2 (5 bases). The CDR3 has 15 amino acids. Germline V gene lookup returns CDR1 SGHRS and CDR2 YFSETQ. V was trimmed by 2 bases and J by 0 bases, leaving 12 bases between them. CDR3 nucleotide sequence: TGCGCCAGCAGCTTACGGGGAAGCCACTCCTACGAGCAGTACTTC. Amino acid sequence: CASSLRGSHSYEQYF.

In this sample, this clonotype turned up many times. The chain recombines TRBV7-9 with TRBJ2-1, with no clear D. V was clipped by 1 base and J by 0 bases, with 7 bases between them. This CDR3 comprises 15 residues. Germline values: CDR1 SEHNR, CDR2 FQNEAQ (reference sequence). CDR3 residues: CASSLGVSSYNEQFF. The CDR3 DNA follows: TGTGCCAGCAGCTTAGGGGTCTCCTCCTACAATGAGCAGTTCTTC.

V is TRBV10-1 and J is TRBJ1-1, with TRBD1 matching 7 bases. V lost 5 bases and J lost 4; bases outside the gene matches: 16. The CDR3 has 17 amino acids. Looked up from germline, CDR1 is WNHNN and CDR2 is SYGVQD (reference sequence). CDR3 DNA: TGCGCCAGCAGTAGTAGTTTCAGGGGGGCTGACGGCACTGAAGCTTTCTTT. Protein sequence: CASSSSFRGADGTEAFF.

This clonotype was picked up many times. This sequence joins TRBV9 and TRBJ2-3, with 7 nucleotides matching TRBD2. The CDR3 consists of 17 residues. J lost 4 bases, V lost 1 base, and 12 bases had no gene match. Germline loops: CDR1 SGDLS, CDR2 YYNGEE. This CDR3 reads CASSVSSGERGADTQYF. The CDR3 DNA reads TGTGCCAGCAGCGTAAGCTCCGGGGAGCGGGGAGCAGATACGCAGTATTTT.

This clonotype has ten or more counts. The rearrangement uses TRBV4-1 and TRBJ2-5, with D perhaps TRBD1 or TRBD2 (5 bases each). Germline V CDR1 and CDR2: MGHRA, YSYEKL. V lost 0 bases to trimming and J lost 5 bases, with 13 bases between them. This CDR3 contains 15 residues. As DNA, the CDR3 is TGCGCCAGCAGCCAAGACCCCCGGGGCGAGGAGACCCAGTACTTC. Its protein is CASSQDPRGEETQYF.

This clonotype was recorded at least ten times. The chain is built from TRBV4-3 and TRBJ1-4, with D unresolved. The CDR3 consists of 14 residues. In germline, CDR1 is LGHNA, CDR2 YSLEER. V lost 0 bases, J lost 12 bases, and 14 bases lay in between. CDR3 sequence reads: CASSQDSLRVELFF. CDR3 DNA: TGCGCCAGCAGCCAAGATTCCTTACGAGTAGAACTGTTTTTT.

At least ten counts were recorded for this clonotype. V usage is TRBV19 and J usage is TRBJ2-3, with D possibly being TRBD2 (6 bases). V dropped 5 bases and J dropped 2 bases, with 11 bases sitting between them. CDR1 is LNHDA, CDR2 SQIVND, per germline (reference sequence). This CDR3 is built from 14 residues. CDR3 in amino acids: CASSLRTNTDTQYF. In DNA, the CDR3 is TGTGCCAGTAGTCTCCGGACTAACACAGATACGCAGTATTTT.

The sample holds many counts of this clonotype. The chain carries TRBV21-1 and TRBJ2-2; no check of the table's D call, TRBD1, against the DNA was made. TRBV21-1 is recorded as a pseudogene. This CDR3 has 10 residues. The CDR3: CAIQGAELFF. CDR3 DNA: TGTGCCATACAGGGGGCCGAGCTGTTTTTT.

This clonotype was seen at least ten times. The DNA of the CDR3 is TGTGCCAGCAGCCTCGGGACGGCGAGGGAAAAACTGTTTTTT. This codes for CASSLGTAREKLFF. The V gene is TRBV6-5, the J gene TRBJ1-4; D possibly corresponds to TRBD1 (5 bases). Germline V CDR1 and CDR2: MNHEY, SVGAGI. Trimming took off 6 bases at V and 8 bases at J, with 16 bases between the two ends. This CDR3 has 14 residues.

This clonotype was detected ten times or more. This chain joins TRBV6-1 and TRBJ2-1; no reliable D call. The CDR3 covers 14 residues. Germline lookup yields CDR1 MNHNS and CDR2 SASEGT. V was clipped by 2 bases and J by 6 bases, with 11 bases between them. Here the CDR3 reads CASSELEVGNEQFF. The CDR3 nucleotides read TGTGCCAGCAGTGAACTAGAGGTTGGCAATGAGCAGTTCTTC.

This clonotype has ten or more counts. The chain joins TRBV7-2 to TRBJ1-2, with D tentatively TRBD1 (5 bases). V was pared by 6 bases and J by 5 bases, with 22 bases between. The length of the CDR3 is 16 residues. Germline CDR1 SGHTA, CDR2 FQGNSA. CDR3: CASSEEMAFGGYGYTF. In DNA form, the CDR3 reads TGTGCCAGCAGTGAAGAGATGGCATTCGGGGGGTATGGCTACACCTTC.

This clonotype was seen many times. V usage is TRBV12-3 or TRBV12-4 and J usage is TRBJ2-3; 7 bases fit TRBD1. Trimming cost V 6 bases and J 2 bases; bases outside gene matches: 5. The CDR3 contains 14 residues. CDR3 loop: CASRRQGNTDTQYF. The CDR3 DNA is TGTGCCAGCAGACGACAGGGTAACACAGATACGCAGTATTTT.

This clonotype was seen only a few times. For the CDR3, the DNA is TGCAGTGCTAGAGGGATGGGGCCGACAGATACGCAGTATTTT. This encodes CSARGMGPTDTQYF. The rearrangement uses TRBV20-1 and TRBJ2-3, with a weak D call TRBD1 (5 bases). V was clipped by 1 base and J by 3 bases, with 11 bases between them. This CDR3 is 14 amino acids long. CDR1 DFQATT and CDR2 SNEGSKA come from the germline V gene (reference sequence).

This clonotype has a count of ten or more. The chain carries TRBV30 and TRBJ2-1; D unresolved. Trimming removed 4 bases from V and 9 bases from J, with 16 bases in between. Germline lookup yields CDR1 GTSNPN and CDR2 SVGIG (reference sequence). CDR3 length: 13 residues. The CDR3 coding sequence is TGTGCCTGGAAGCTGCTAGGTCGAGGTGAGCAGTTCTTC. Its translation is CAWKLLGRGEQFF.

This clonotype came up a few times. The chain has TRBV10-1 and TRBJ1-1; D ambiguous. V gave up 3 bases and J gave up 3 bases, with 8 bases separating them. The CDR3 is 13 amino acids. Germline CDR1 WNHNN, CDR2 SYGVQD (reference sequence). CDR3 amino acids: CASSERLYTEAFF. In DNA form, the CDR3 reads TGCGCCAGCAGTGAAAGGTTGTACACTGAAGCTTTCTTT.

The chain employs TRBV6-5 and TRBJ2-5; 8 nucleotides match TRBD2. The CDR3 covers 14 residues. V lost 6 bases to trimming and J lost 5 bases; unmatched junction nucleotides: 8. From germline, CDR1 is MNHEY and CDR2 SVGAGI. The chain's CDR3 is CASSSSTSAETQYF. CDR3 sequence (DNA): TGTGCCAGCAGCTCCTCGACTAGCGCCGAGACCCAGTACTTC.

V usage is TRBV14 and J usage is TRBJ2-7; D possibly corresponds to TRBD2 (6 bases). This CDR3 has 16 residues. Germline V gene lookup returns CDR1 SGHDN and CDR2 FVKESK. Deletions cut 1 base from V and 3 bases from J, with 16 bases between. DNA of the CDR3: TGTGCCAGCAGCCAAGCGGGAGCTCCGATTTTCTACGAGCAGTACTTC. As protein: CASSQAGAPIFYEQYF. The whole variable domain, filled in from reference TRBV14 and TRBJ2-7, reads EAGVTQFPSHSVIEKGQTVTLRCDPISGHDNLYWYRRVMGKEIKFLLHFVKESKQDESGMPNNRFLAERTGGTYSTLKVQPAELEDSGVYFCASSQAGAPIFYEQYFGPGTRLTVT.

This clonotype has more than one count but fewer than ten. The V and J genes are TRBV20-1 and TRBJ2-1; D not resolved. CDR1 is DFQATT and CDR2 is SNEGSKA in the germline V gene (reference sequence). The V gene lost 8 bases and the J gene lost 12 bases, with 8 bases spanning the gap. This CDR3 is 8 amino acids long. The chain's CDR3 is CSLDGQFF. CDR3 DNA: TGCAGTTTAGACGGGCAGTTCTTC.

The CDR3 loop reads CSVGVEQFF. CDR3 nucleotides: TGCAGCGTTGGGGTTGAGCAGTTCTTC. The genes are TRBV29-1 and TRBJ2-1; D not resolved. The germline gives CDR1 SQVTM, CDR2 ANQGSEA. Trimming left V 4 bases short and J 9 bases short, with 4 bases between. The CDR3 is 9 residues long.

This clonotype was observed at least ten times. The CDR3 sequence is CASSLDRQKGGYTF. The CDR3 DNA follows: TGCGCCAGCAGCTTGGATCGACAGAAAGGAGGCTACACCTTC. The chain couples TRBV5-1 to TRBJ1-2; D possibly corresponds to TRBD1 (5 bases). Trimming shortened V by 0 bases and J by 8 bases, and 14 bases separated the two germline ends. This CDR3 contains 14 residues. Germline V gene sequence: CDR1 SGHRS, CDR2 YFSETQ.

This clonotype appeared many times. The chain couples TRBV6-4 to TRBJ2-1; the match to TRBD2 covers 11 bases. With 4 bases clipped from V and 3 bases from J, the junction kept 5 bases outside the gene matches. The CDR3 runs to 16 residues. Germline V gene lookup returns CDR1 MRHNA and CDR2 SNTAGT. The CDR3 DNA is TGTGCCAGCAGTGCGATAGGGACTAGCGGCTACAATGAGCAGTTCTTC. This codes for CASSAIGTSGYNEQFF.

At least ten counts were recorded for this clonotype. The CDR3 loop is CASSFPSYNEQFF. For the CDR3, the DNA is TGTGCCAGCAGCTTCCCCTCCTACAATGAGCAGTTCTTC. This chain joins TRBV5-4 and TRBJ2-1; no clear D gene. CDR1 and CDR2 from the germline V gene are SGHNT and YYREEE (reference sequence). The CDR3 has 13 amino acids. Trimming took off 2 bases at V and 0 bases at J, with 3 bases between the two ends.

This clonotype has a count of ten or more. The genes are TRBV10-3 and TRBJ1-2; D is unclear. The V and J ends lost 5 bases and 4 bases respectively, with 8 bases between them. CDR1 and CDR2 from the germline V gene are ENHRY and SYGVKD. The CDR3 has 12 residues. The CDR3 DNA reads TGTGCCATCAGTAACGGACTCTATGGCTACACCTTC. It is translated as CAISNGLYGYTF.

This clonotype was seen a handful of times. The J gene is TRBJ1-2, the V gene TRBV29-1; 9 bases match TRBD1. Per the germline V gene, CDR1 is SQVTM and CDR2 is ANQGSEA. The CDR3 contains 13 residues. With V trimmed by 7 bases and J by 3 bases, 6 bases remained unmatched. The CDR3, as DNA: TGCAGCGGAGGGGGACAGGGCCACTATGGCTACACCTTC. This codes for CSGGGQGHYGYTF.

This clonotype was recorded at least ten times. V usage is TRBV4-1 and J usage is TRBJ1-1; TRBD1 matches at 8 bases. Trimming removed 6 bases from V and 1 base from J; junction bases left unmatched: 13. Germline V gene lookup returns CDR1 MGHRA and CDR2 YSYEKL. This CDR3 is 17 amino acids long. CDR3 in amino acids: CASRRGLGTGGNTEAFF. The CDR3 DNA reads TGCGCCAGCAGACGGGGACTAGGGACAGGAGGGAACACTGAAGCTTTCTTT.

At least ten counts were recorded for this clonotype. The chain recombines TRBV19 with TRBJ2-7; weak D call: TRBD2 (6 bases). Germline V gene sequence: CDR1 LNHDA, CDR2 SQIVND (reference sequence). The CDR3 spans 13 residues. The germline V and J ends were trimmed by 3 bases and 2 bases, with 8 bases remaining between them. The CDR3 DNA is TGTGCCAGTAGTATTCCGGGAGCCTACGAGCAGTACTTC. It yields the protein CASSIPGAYEQYF.

This clonotype was observed many times. This chain uses TRBV6-5 with TRBJ1-1; D unresolved. The CDR3 spans 11 residues. CDR1 and CDR2 (germline): MNHEY, SVGAGI. Trimming left V 5 bases short and J 4 bases short, with 5 bases between. The CDR3 DNA reads as TGTGCCAGCAGTCGATCCACTGAAGCTTTCTTT. Protein product: CASSRSTEAFF.

This clonotype showed up many times. The chain has TRBV10-3 and TRBJ2-2; 9 positions agree with TRBD2. In germline, CDR1 is ENHRY, CDR2 SYGVKD. Germline trimming cut 7 bases from V and 2 bases from J; bases unmatched to any gene: 5. The CDR3 totals 15 residues. The DNA for the CDR3 is TGTGCCATCAACCTAGCGGGGCCAAACACCGGGGAGCTGTTTTTT. This sequence encodes CAINLAGPNTGELFF.

This clonotype was seen at least ten times. The rearrangement joins TRBV14 to TRBJ2-5, with D maybe TRBD1 (6 bases). Germline-derived CDR1 and CDR2 are SGHDN and FVKESK. Trimming took 4 bases from V and 4 from J, leaving 16 bases between them. The CDR3 runs to 15 residues. CDR3 residues: CASSPLQGGSETQYF. CDR3 sequence (DNA): TGTGCCAGCAGCCCCCTTCAAGGGGGTTCAGAGACCCAGTACTTC.

This clonotype was counted between two and nine times. The chain links TRBV7-2 to TRBJ2-1, with 8 bases fitting TRBD1. The CDR3 runs 16 residues. CDR1 and CDR2 from the germline V gene are SGHTA and FQGNSA. Trimming at V came to 5 bases and at J to 1 base, leaving 7 bases not matched to a gene. This CDR3 is CASSPQGAASYNEQFF. For the CDR3, the DNA is TGTGCCAGCAGCCCCCAGGGGGCCGCGTCCTACAATGAGCAGTTCTTC.